This entry lists 9 T cell receptor beta chains sequenced from one sample in a study of blood T cell repertoires in COVID-19. Using immunoSEQ multiplex PCR, the repertoire was profiled, and TCRdb retains in-frame clones only, with some absent. In the table there are approximately 250,000 clones, approximately 85% of which are singletons. Sequenced material: PBMCs or T cells enriched from blood (not recorded which). The receptors stem from a woman in her forties or fifties with acute COVID-19.

This chain connects TRBV6-4 to TRBJ2-1; 10 bases align to TRBD2. Germline values: CDR1 MRHNA, CDR2 SNTAGT. The CDR3 is made up of 14 amino acids. V was pared by 5 bases and J by 9 bases, with 7 bases of the junction left unmatched. CDR3 sequence (DNA): TGTGCCAGCAGTCTAGCGGGGGCGTCGGGTGAGCAGTTCTTC. This encodes CASSLAGASGEQFF.

The chain combines TRBV7-2 with TRBJ1-2; 7 nucleotides match TRBD1. V lost 5 bases and J lost 4; bases outside the gene matches: 10. This CDR3 comprises 15 residues. From germline, CDR1 is SGHTA and CDR2 FQGNSA. The CDR3 sequence is CASSPRAAGGYGYTF. The CDR3 DNA is TGTGCCAGCAGCCCCCGGGCCGCAGGGGGCTATGGCTACACCTTC.

The chain is built from TRBV30 and TRBJ1-1; D gene ambiguous. Per germline, CDR1 GTSNPN and CDR2 SVGIG (reference sequence). This CDR3 comprises 12 residues. V was cut by 0 bases and J by 13 bases, with 15 bases left in between. As DNA, the CDR3 is TGTGCCTGGAGTGTTGCCGGGGTAGTGGATTTCTTT. Protein sequence: CAWSVAGVVDFF.

The chain recombines TRBV7-6 with TRBJ1-5; D gene unclear. The CDR3 is made up of 14 amino acids. V was shortened by 5 bases and J by 5 bases, with 13 bases between the two germline ends. Germline V gene data show CDR1 as SGHVS and CDR2 as FNYEAQ. CDR3 region: CASSPGNSHQPQHF. DNA of the CDR3: TGTGCCAGCAGCCCCGGGAACTCTCATCAGCCCCAGCATTTT.

The chain couples TRBV18 to TRBJ1-1; D not resolved. The ends were cut back, 4 bases at V and 11 bases at J, with 11 bases in the middle. CDR3 length: 11 amino acids. Germline CDR1 KGHSH, CDR2 LQKENI. The CDR3 nucleotides are TGTGCCAGCTCACTGGACTTGGGGGCTTTCTTT. It encodes CASSLDLGAFF.

The CDR3 loop is CASSIDRFQPQHF. CDR3 nucleotides: TGTGCCAGTAGTATAGATCGGTTTCAGCCCCAGCATTTT. J is TRBJ1-5 and V is TRBV19; D unclear. Trimming pared 0 bases from V and 6 bases from J, leaving 6 bases between. The CDR3 spans 13 residues. Germline CDR1 is LNHDA and CDR2 is SQIVND (reference sequence).

The chain joins TRBV4-1 to TRBJ1-3; 8 bases align to TRBD1. V was pared by 1 base and J by 2 bases, with 7 bases of the junction left unmatched. The germline V gene encodes CDR1 MGHRA and CDR2 YSYEKL. The CDR3 length is 17 residues. The CDR3 DNA follows: TGCGCCAGCAGCCAAGCAGGGGGCGAATACCCTGGAAACACCATATATTTT. It yields the protein CASSQAGGEYPGNTIYF.

The chain uses TRBV5-8 and TRBJ2-2; D possibly corresponds to TRBD2 (6 bases). V lost 4 bases and J 4 bases, leaving 11 bases between the germline ends. This CDR3 is built from 14 residues. Germline V lookup: CDR1 SGHTS, CDR2 YDEGEE. CDR3 sequence: CASSPGGTTGELFF. The CDR3 DNA sequence: TGTGCCAGCAGCCCCGGAGGGACCACCGGGGAGCTGTTTTTT.

The chain joins TRBV12-3 or TRBV12-4 to TRBJ1-5; D gene unclear. There are 13 residues in the CDR3. The V and J ends lost 3 bases and 11 bases respectively, with 14 bases between them. CDR3 bases: TGTGCCAGCAGTTTTTTACCCGGCCGGGCCCAGCATTTT. Translation gives CASSFLPGRAQHF.